A single TCR beta chain is shown here with its context. Which antigen it targets is not known. Inclusive of the bounding cysteine and phenylalanine, the CDR3 is 16 residues long. There is no recorded DNA. CDR1 and CDR2, looked up from the germline V gene, are ENHRY and SYGVKD. From each donor, a roughly 2.5 ml peripheral blood sample was collected into PAXgene tubes and kept at -80 degrees C. Without any T cell sorting, total RNA was extracted from whole blood using the PAXgene blood miRNA kit on an automated QIAcube. Peripheral blood from monozygotic twin pairs, either concordant or discordant for inflammatory bowel disease, underwent deep TCRalpha and TCRbeta repertoire profiling that used unique molecular barcoding. Smoking habits were recorded for all twin pairs, and individuals were classified as current, former or never smokers. The entry originates in a study of monozygotic twins with inflammatory bowel disease (dated by TCRdb to about 2019). Study-wide context: The full study comprised around 28 monozygotic twin pairs: nine German pairs (four IBD-concordant, five IBD-discordant) and 19 IBD-discordant Danish pairs. Within discordant pairs, disease-associated traits were sought mainly by comparing IBD patients with their genetically identical healthy co-twins. Each individual had, on average, about 151 000 unique TCRalpha sequences and 181 000 unique TCRbeta sequences available for analysis.

Overall results and qualifications from the work: Differing immunosuppressive treatments among patients may have added background noise and inter-individual variability to the repertoires. IBD patients had lower TCRbeta repertoire diversity, measured by the inverse Simpson index, than their healthy co-twins. The analysis was unable to tell different T cell subtypes apart. IBD patients shared fewer clonotypes with other individuals than healthy twins did, most markedly in patients showing signs of disease activity. The results gave no support for a single strong signal or clonotype linked to IBD. Concordant and discordant twins showed no difference in repertoire similarity, possibly because of limited statistical power.

Libraries were built with 5' RACE. Preparation of each TCR library used approximately 3,200 ng of total RNA. For each sample, cDNA synthesis with SMARTScribe reverse transcriptase was split into eight separate reactions. During cDNA synthesis, template switching was used to introduce unique molecular identifiers that contained a 6-nucleotide sample barcode. TCRalpha and TCRbeta cDNA was amplified in two nested PCRs of 16 and 9 cycles, and bead purification was carried out after each PCR. Before amplification, the cDNA was treated with uracil DNA-glycosylase and purified using the QIAquick PCR purification kit. The second PCR was the step at which Illumina TruSeq-compatible adapters and sample-specific barcodes were added. Library quality and concentration were assessed using TapeStation and Qubit, and approximately 5 ng of each library was pooled. Pooled libraries were sequenced on an Illumina HiSeq2500 single-index Rapid Run with 2 x 100 bp reads and custom sequencing primers. The authors' pipeline ran thus. MiGEC version 1.2.6 was used for UMI-based consensus assembly to correct PCR and sequencing errors. MiXCR version 2.1.1 was used to carry out V(D)J alignment, clonotype assembly and CDR3 extraction. Normalisation of gene usage, clonotype sharing and MAIT/NKT TCR abundance was achieved by analysing the top 1000, 10 000 and 20 000 clonotypes per sample. After downsampling to 27 000 UMIs, diversity was calculated as the inverse Simpson index using the vegan R package. Paired Mann-Whitney U tests on discordant twin pairs were used, with Benjamini-Hochberg multiple-testing correction. Through TCRdb reprocessing, the reads give one entry per CDR3 protein sequence; DNA is omitted. The V and J calls here are based on TCRdb, not the publication. The table held for this sample gives approximately 330,000 distinct CDR3 sequences. The top ten clones comprise under 2.5% of the sample.

The sequenced sample was blood. This sequence was found in a human donor with ulcerative colitis or Crohn's disease, or a healthy co-twin of an affected twin (not recorded which). The chain links TRBV10-3 with TRBJ2-2; TCRdb's D call, TRBD1, is unchecked because there is no DNA. This receptor has the CDR3 CAISRAGSVTSGELFF.